The subject of this entry is one T cell receptor beta chain. As yet, its antigen is unknown. Additional DNA sequences in this sample encode the identical CDR3. V was cut by 5 bases and J by 4 bases, with 12 bases left in between. The CDR3 spans 14 residues. Germline lookup yields CDR1 LNHDA and CDR2 SQIVND (reference sequence). These data belong to a study of cytomegalovirus exposure and HLA in healthy donors. Regarding the study as a whole: Some V segments, TRBV6-2 and TRBV6-3 among them, were indistinguishable and were therefore excluded. Data from an earlier analysis indicated that most TCR beta V segments were productive either about 87% or about 30% of the time. Cytomegalovirus association was assigned to about 150 TCR beta chains.

A multiplex PCR was run with 60 Vbeta primers and 13 Jbeta primers. Sequencing used immunoSEQ multiplex PCR; TCRdb keeps in-frame clones, though not all of them. The sample consists of some 76,000 clones, 78% of them appearing once. Material: PBMCs. The chain combines TRBV19 with TRBJ1-5; tentatively, D is TRBD1 (5 bases). The sequence was obtained from a woman between 40 and 55 years old in good health and CMV-seropositive. For the CDR3, the DNA is TGTGCCAGTAGTTGGGGGGATTCGAATCAGCCCCAGCATTTT. It encodes CASSWGDSNQPQHF.